The 31 T cell receptor beta chains below come from one sample, sequenced in a study. TCRdb passed the 5' RACE reads through MiXCR, listing each CDR3 protein once. The data show under 8,000 distinct CDR3 sequences, roughly half seen once. The material sequenced was naive CD4+ T cells sorted from a lymph node. Subset described: naive CD4+ T cells, CD4+CD45RA+CD25-. The source of these receptors is a female donor with breast cancer.

The chain employs TRBV6-5 and TRBJ1-1; D remains ambiguous. V was trimmed by 9 bases and J by 0 bases, leaving 11 bases between them. CDR3 length: 13 amino acids. Germline V gene sequence: CDR1 MNHEY, CDR2 SVGAGI. CDR3 sequence reads: CASKRTMNTEAFF. Written as DNA, the CDR3 is TGTGCCAGTAAAAGGACTATGAACACTGAAGCTTTCTTT.

This clonotype was seen more than once but under ten times. The genes are TRBV28 and TRBJ1-4; D is uncertain. Germline V CDR1 and CDR2: MDHEN, SYDVKM. The CDR3 loop spans 14 amino acids. V lost 8 bases, J lost 4 bases, and 14 bases lay in between. Here the CDR3 DNA reads TGTGCCAGCGGGGAGGCACGGAATAATGAAAAACTGTTTTTT. Encoded protein: CASGEARNNEKLFF.

The chain employs TRBV12-3 or TRBV12-4 and TRBJ2-5, with 8 bases that match TRBD2. V lost 5 bases and J lost 1; bases outside the gene matches: 6. The CDR3 spans 15 residues. The CDR3: CASSHPGGLQETQYF. The DNA of the CDR3 is TGTGCCAGCAGTCACCCGGGGGGGCTCCAAGAGACCCAGTACTTC.

This clonotype was found a few times. Here the CDR3 reads CASSEGRYSTEAFF. For the CDR3, the DNA is TGTGCCAGCAGTGAAGGTCGCTATTCCACTGAAGCTTTCTTT. The chain links TRBV6-1 to TRBJ1-1, with D uncertain. The CDR3 is made up of 14 amino acids. Germline V gene data show CDR1 as MNHNS and CDR2 as SASEGT. Trimming removed 1 base at V and 4 bases at J, with 10 bases between.

The rearrangement links TRBV20-1 to TRBJ1-5; D possibly corresponds to TRBD1 (5 bases). Per the germline V gene, CDR1 is DFQATT and CDR2 is SNEGSKA (reference sequence). The CDR3 has 13 amino acids. V was shortened by 2 bases and J by 2 bases, with 7 bases between the two germline ends. The chain's CDR3 is CSARMGGNQPQHF. As DNA, the CDR3 is TGCAGTGCTAGAATGGGGGGCAATCAGCCCCAGCATTTT.

The chain links TRBV5-1 to TRBJ2-7, with 8 bases matching TRBD1. Germline V gene data show CDR1 as SGHRS and CDR2 as YFSETQ. This CDR3 comprises 14 residues. V lost 4 bases, J lost 4 bases, and 7 bases stayed unmatched. The CDR3 bases are TGCGCCAGCAGCAACCGGGACAGGCCGTACGAGCAGTACTTC. Translation: CASSNRDRPYEQYF.

J is TRBJ2-7 and V is TRBV18; TRBD1 matches at 10 bases. There are 13 residues in the CDR3. CDR1 is KGHSH and CDR2 is LQKENI in the germline V gene. J lost 6 bases, V lost 4 bases, and 3 bases had no gene match. CDR3 DNA sequence: TGTGCCAGCTCACGCGGACAGGGGGGCGAGCAGTACTTC. This encodes CASSRGQGGEQYF.

This clonotype has a handful of counts. J is TRBJ2-7 and V is TRBV27; D is possibly TRBD1 (6 bases). Between the trimmed V and J ends, which lost 4 bases and 4 bases, there was a span of 14 bases. CDR1 is MNHEY, CDR2 SMNVEV, per germline (reference sequence). The CDR3 covers 14 residues. CDR3 region: CASSYRRGIYEQYF. Here the CDR3 DNA reads TGTGCCAGCAGTTATCGCAGGGGAATTTACGAGCAGTACTTC.

The chain recombines TRBV2 with TRBJ2-1; D not certain. This CDR3 spans 11 amino acids. Trimming cost V 8 bases and J 9 bases, with 11 bases left between them. Germline CDR1 is SNHLY and CDR2 is FYNNEI. In DNA, the CDR3 is TGTGCCAGCTTGTTAAGGTCTGAGCAGTTCTTC. Its protein product is CASLLRSEQFF.

The V call is TRBV10-2, the J call TRBJ2-5, with 12 bases matching TRBD2. This CDR3 has 16 amino acids. From germline, CDR1 is WSHSY and CDR2 SAAADI. The J segment lost 4 bases and the V segment lost 5 bases, leaving 8 bases of the junction unmatched. CDR3 region: CASSILAGGSRETQYF. DNA of the CDR3: TGCGCCAGCAGTATACTAGCGGGAGGATCGCGAGAGACCCAGTACTTC.

The chain links TRBV5-1 to TRBJ1-1, with D possibly TRBD1 on 5 matching bases. This CDR3 has 15 amino acids. The V gene's germline CDR1 is SGHRS and CDR2 YFSETQ. V gave up 0 bases and J gave up 6 bases, with 15 bases separating them. The DNA for the CDR3 is TGCGCCAGCAGCTTGGACACGACCACAGGAGCTGAAGCTTTCTTT. Translating gives CASSLDTTTGAEAFF.

The DNA for the CDR3 is TGCAGTGCCGAGGGACTAGCGGGAACAGATACGCAGTATTTT. Amino acid sequence: CSAEGLAGTDTQYF. The chain joins TRBV20-1 to TRBJ2-3; 13 bases match TRBD2. CDR1 is DFQATT and CDR2 is SNEGSKA in the germline V gene (reference sequence). V was pared by 6 bases and J by 3 bases, with 3 bases of the junction left unmatched. The length of the CDR3 is 14 residues.

The chain is built from TRBV6-1 and TRBJ1-2; D is possibly TRBD1 (5 bases). The CDR3 runs 14 residues. Trimming pared 1 base from V and 1 base from J, leaving 7 bases between. Germline CDR1 MNHNS, CDR2 SASEGT. The CDR3 bases are TGTGCCAGCAGTGAAGGGACAAATAACTATGGCTACACCTTC. Its protein is CASSEGTNNYGYTF.

The chain recombines TRBV24-1 with TRBJ2-1, with 7 bases fitting TRBD1. The CDR3 has 12 residues. Losses at the gene ends were 5 bases for V and 6 bases for J; bases not matched to a gene: 0. CDR1 KGHDR and CDR2 SFDVKD come from the germline V gene. In DNA, the CDR3 is TGTGCCACCAGTGGGGACAGCAATGAGCAGTTCTTC. As protein: CATSGDSNEQFF.

As to this clonotype: As the CDR3 is not closed by the conserved phenylalanine or tryptophan, this likely results from a read error. The DNA is omitted, as the CDR3 cannot be located on it reliably, and the CDR3 follows TCRdb's listing. The chain's CDR3 is CASSLSTSHFI. The J gene is TRBJ2-1, the V gene TRBV12-3 or TRBV12-4. Counting both end residues, the CDR3 totals 11 amino acids.

The V gene is TRBV7-3, the J gene TRBJ1-1, with 8 bases aligning to TRBD1. Germline CDR1 reads SGHTA; CDR2 reads FQGTGA. Unmatched junction bases numbered 2, after V lost 7 bases and J lost 1 base. The CDR3 length is 13 residues. Written as DNA, the CDR3 is TGTGCCAGCACCAGGGGGCCGAACACTGAAGCTTTCTTT. Translation: CASTRGPNTEAFF.

V and J are TRBV3-1 and TRBJ1-4; TRBD1 is a possible D gene (5 bases). The V end was cut by 2 bases, the J end by 15 bases, with 10 bases between. The V gene's germline CDR1 is LGHDT and CDR2 YNNKEL (reference sequence). CDR3 length equals 11 residues. The CDR3 protein is CASSQQGSLFF. The CDR3 coding sequence is TGTGCCAGCAGCCAACAGGGATCATTGTTTTTT.

This clonotype has only a few counts. The rearrangement joins TRBV12-3 or TRBV12-4 to TRBJ1-6; D possibly corresponds to TRBD1 (6 bases). V was trimmed by 6 bases and J by 10 bases, leaving 16 bases between them. This CDR3 spans 14 amino acids. The CDR3 DNA follows: TGTGCCAGCAGCCTAGGAGGGGGGCGGTCACCCCTCCACTTT. Protein sequence: CASSLGGGRSPLHF.

V is TRBV10-2 and J is TRBJ2-7; TRBD1 agrees at 9 bases. Germline assignment: CDR1 WSHSY and CDR2 SAAADI. The CDR3 contains 14 residues. Unmatched junction bases numbered 3, after V lost 2 bases and J lost 4 bases. CDR3 bases: TGCGCCAGCAGTGAGGGGACAGGGAGATACGAGCAGTACTTC. Its protein product is CASSEGTGRYEQYF.

The sample holds one count of this clonotype. The CDR3 spells CASSAGGSGDNQETQYF. The CDR3 nucleotides read TGTGCCAGCAGCGCGGGGGGTTCGGGGGACAATCAAGAGACCCAGTACTTC. This chain joins TRBV9 and TRBJ2-5, with a possible D match to TRBD2 (7 bases). The CDR3 length is 17 residues. Trimming took 3 bases from V and 2 from J, leaving 20 bases between them. From germline, CDR1 is SGDLS and CDR2 YYNGEE.

In the case of this clonotype: An end of the junction does not agree with germline; a read error may underlie this. This chain connects TRBV11-2 to TRBJ2-7; 13 nucleotides match TRBD2. Per the germline V gene, CDR1 is SGHAT and CDR2 is FQNNGV. The CDR3 is 14 amino acids. DNA of the CDR3: TGTGCCAGCACCCCCGCTCGGGGGACTAGCGGGGTAAACTTC. The encoded protein is CASTPARGTSGVNF.

V is TRBV7-9 and J is TRBJ2-3; unclear D gene. Germline V lookup: CDR1 SEHNR, CDR2 FQNEAQ (reference sequence). The CDR3 is made up of 13 amino acids. The V gene lost 2 bases and the J gene lost 2 bases, with 5 bases spanning the gap. The CDR3 nucleotides read TGTGCCAGCAGCTTATACACCACAGATACGCAGTATTTT. It specifies CASSLYTTDTQYF.

V usage is TRBV2 and J usage is TRBJ1-5; no clear D gene. The CDR3 runs to 17 residues. Between the trimmed V and J ends, which lost 6 bases and 1 base, there was a span of 19 bases. Looked up from germline, CDR1 is SNHLY and CDR2 is FYNNEI. CDR3 sequence: CASSLLYQLVSNQPQHF. CDR3 bases: TGTGCCAGCAGCTTACTATATCAACTTGTGAGCAATCAGCCCCAGCATTTT.

This chain uses TRBV20-1 with TRBJ1-1; the D gene is possibly TRBD1 (6 bases). Germline-derived CDR1 and CDR2 are DFQATT and SNEGSKA (reference sequence). V lost 0 bases to trimming and J lost 0 bases, with 14 bases between them. The CDR3 has 16 residues. CDR3 in amino acids: CSARDFRGGMNTEAFF. CDR3 sequence (DNA): TGCAGTGCTAGAGATTTTAGAGGGGGGATGAACACTGAAGCTTTCTTT.

The chain uses TRBV7-3 and TRBJ1-1; D perhaps matches TRBD1 (6 bases). CDR1 is SGHTA and CDR2 is FQGTGA in the germline V gene. V was shortened by 5 bases and J by 10 bases, with 17 bases between the two germline ends. This CDR3 is 13 amino acids long. DNA for the CDR3: TGTGCCAGCAGCCCGGAAGGGGGGCGCGGAGCTTTCTTT. Translation gives CASSPEGGRGAFF. Variable domain in full (rest from reference TRBV7-3 and TRBJ1-1): GAGVSQTPSNKVTEKGKYVELRCDPISGHTALYWYRQSLGQGPEFLIYFQGTGAADDSGLPNDRFFAVRPEGSVSTLKIQRTERGDSAVYLCASSPEGGRGAFFGQGTRLTVV.

The chain joins TRBV5-5 to TRBJ2-6; D is ambiguous. CDR1 and CDR2 from the germline V gene are SGHKS and YYEKEE (reference sequence). Deletions cut 2 bases from V and 1 base from J, with 7 bases between. The CDR3 has 15 residues. The CDR3 DNA reads TGTGCCAGCAGCTTAACACAATCTGGGGCCAACGTCCTGACTTTC. Protein sequence: CASSLTQSGANVLTF.

In this sample, this clonotype is large (0.1 to 1%). V and J are TRBV7-6 and TRBJ2-5, with 12 positions matching TRBD2. The CDR3 consists of 18 residues. J gave up 5 bases and V 5 bases, and 15 bases lay outside the gene matches. Germline V lookup: CDR1 SGHVS, CDR2 FNYEAQ. Here the CDR3 reads CASSHPFLAGGRRETQYF. DNA of the CDR3: TGTGCCAGCAGCCATCCCTTCCTAGCGGGAGGGCGGAGGGAGACCCAGTACTTC. Variable domain in full (rest from reference TRBV7-6 and TRBJ2-5): GAGVSQSPRYKVTKRGQDVALRCDPISGHVSLYWYRQALGQGPEFLTYFNYEAQQDKSGLPNDRFSAERPEGSISTLTIQRTEQRDSAMYRCASSHPFLAGGRRETQYFGPGTRLLVL.

J is TRBJ2-1 and V is TRBV20-1, with TRBD2 matching 9 bases. Germline values: CDR1 DFQATT, CDR2 SNEGSKA (reference sequence). This CDR3 spans 13 amino acids. The V segment lost 3 bases and the J segment 5 bases; nucleotides outside the gene matches: 2. CDR3 amino acids: CSASPSGDNEQFF. DNA of the CDR3: TGCAGTGCTAGTCCTAGCGGGGACAATGAGCAGTTCTTC.

This clonotype was detected a few times. The chain is built from TRBV5-1 and TRBJ2-3; D gene unclear. CDR1 SGHRS and CDR2 YFSETQ come from the germline V gene. Trimming took off 1 base at V and 5 bases at J, with 11 bases between the two ends. The CDR3 sequence is 14 residues long. CDR3 sequence: CASSLRAELDTQYF. The CDR3 coding sequence is TGCGCCAGCAGCTTGCGCGCAGAGCTAGATACGCAGTATTTT.

A note on this clonotype: The conserved final phenylalanine or tryptophan is absent from the CDR3, which likely points to a read error. V usage is TRBV10-2 and J usage is TRBJ2-7, with D tentatively TRBD1 (5 bases). Germline loops: CDR1 WSHSY, CDR2 SAAADI. V was cut by 8 bases and J by 5 bases, with 13 bases left in between. The CDR3 is 12 amino acids. The CDR3 protein is CASGWTINEQYS. The DNA for the CDR3 is TGCGCCAGCGGCTGGACAATCAACGAGCAGTACTCC.

With respect to this clonotype: A junction boundary mismatches the germline segment, possibly from a read error. CDR3 residues: CASSSGTPGSGF. The CDR3 DNA is TGTGCCAGCAGTTCAGGGACACCAGGATCGGGTTTT. The chain carries TRBV12-3 or TRBV12-4 and TRBJ1-3; D is perhaps TRBD1 (6 bases). This CDR3 has 12 amino acids.